The next 15 T cell receptor beta chains were all read from a single sample in a study of OX40 agonist ivuxolimab in advanced cancers. Library generation was performed with the immunoSEQ multiplex PCR assay. Not all clones reach the TCRdb copy of this immuneACCESS table, which keeps in-frame sequences only. Checked studies attribute under half of the gap to unresolved V genes and leave the rest unexplained. The sample table lists about 79,000 clones, under 90% of them with a count of one. 0.51% of the sample is in the top ten clones. Sequencing was performed on CD4+ or CD8+ T cells sorted from blood, taken in a trial of the OX40 agonist ivuxolimab. These TCRs come from an adult with an advanced solid tumor such as melanoma, head and neck, liver or kidney cancer.

The V gene is TRBV6-5, the J gene TRBJ2-1, with 13 bases fitting TRBD2. CDR1 MNHEY and CDR2 SVGAGI come from the germline V gene. This CDR3 is 14 amino acids long. V trimming: 2 bases; J trimming: 8 bases; junction bases outside the gene matches: 0. The CDR3 spells CASSYGLAGDEQFF. The CDR3 DNA reads TGTGCCAGCAGTTACGGACTAGCGGGAGATGAGCAGTTCTTC.

This clone has only a few counts. CDR3 bases: TGTGCCAGCAGCTTAGCGGGACGGAGCTCTGGGGCCAACGTCCTGACTTTC. This gives the protein CASSLAGRSSGANVLTF. This chain connects TRBV7-2 to TRBJ2-6; D could derive from TRBD1 or TRBD2 (5 bases each). Per germline, CDR1 SGHTA and CDR2 FQGNSA. This CDR3 is built from 17 residues. Trimming cost V 0 bases and J 0 bases, with 9 bases left between them.

V is TRBV30 and J is TRBJ1-6; TRBD1 agrees at 9 bases. The CDR3 covers 14 residues. Germline CDR1 is GTSNPN and CDR2 is SVGIG (reference sequence). V gave up 1 base and J gave up 9 bases; unmatched junction bases: 4. CDR3: CAWSARDRASPLHF. The CDR3 DNA reads as TGTGCCTGGAGTGCCCGGGACAGGGCTTCACCCCTCCACTTT.

The chain links TRBV9 to TRBJ2-3, with 9 bases lining up with TRBD2. J gave up 6 bases and V 3 bases, and 2 bases lay outside the gene matches. The germline V gene encodes CDR1 SGDLS and CDR2 YYNGEE. This CDR3 region has 13 residues. CDR3: CASSEAGGDTQYF. Here the CDR3 DNA reads TGTGCCAGCAGCGAGGCGGGGGGGGATACGCAGTATTTT.

The chain joins TRBV7-2 to TRBJ2-3; 13 bases are shared with TRBD2. J gave up 7 bases and V 4 bases, and 8 bases lay outside the gene matches. The germline CDR1 and CDR2 sequences are SGHTA and FQGNSA. This CDR3 region has 16 residues. The CDR3 DNA is TGTGCCAGCAGCTCACGGACTAGCGGGAGAAGAAATACGCAGTATTTT. Its protein product is CASSSRTSGRRNTQYF.

The chain recombines TRBV29-1 with TRBJ2-3; D gene ambiguous. V lost 7 bases and J lost 0, with 14 bases in between. From germline, CDR1 is SQVTM and CDR2 ANQGSEA. There are 14 residues in the CDR3. The CDR3 loop reads CSASTQISTDTQYF. The CDR3 DNA follows: TGCAGCGCCTCTACCCAAATAAGCACAGATACGCAGTATTTT.

The rearrangement joins TRBV5-6 to TRBJ1-6; possibly TRBD1 for D (5 bases). The CDR3 extends over 18 amino acids. V was pared by 0 bases and J by 0 bases, with 13 bases between. CDR1 SGHDT and CDR2 YYEEEE come from the germline V gene. The CDR3 region is CASSLDFGHSSYNSPLHF. In nucleotides, the CDR3 is TGTGCCAGCAGCTTGGATTTTGGACACAGCTCCTATAATTCACCCCTCCACTTT.

J is TRBJ1-2 and V is TRBV5-1; 12 bases align to TRBD1. J lost 6 bases, V lost 1 base, and 7 bases had no gene match. CDR1 is SGHRS and CDR2 is YFSETQ in the germline V gene. CDR3 length equals 16 residues. The CDR3 nucleotides are TGCGCCAGCAGCTTGACCGGGACAGGGGGCGCCCATGGCTACACCTTC. This gives the protein CASSLTGTGGAHGYTF.

This clone showed up just a few times. The chain uses TRBV6-7 and TRBJ2-3; a weak D match, TRBD2 (6 bases). TRBV6-7 is given ORF status, its function remaining uncertain. V lost 6 bases to trimming and J lost 2 bases, with 24 bases between them. This CDR3 is built from 18 residues. The CDR3 protein is CASSAGIGTGNYTDTQYF. The CDR3 DNA is TGTGCCAGCAGCGCCGGGATCGGGACTGGGAATTACACAGATACGCAGTATTTT.

The chain uses TRBV10-2 and TRBJ2-7, with D possibly being TRBD1 (6 bases). V was pared by 6 bases and J by 0 bases, with 9 bases between. Looked up from germline, CDR1 is WSHSY and CDR2 is SAAADI. This CDR3 has 13 amino acids. CDR3 bases: TGCGCCAGCAGGGGGGCCGGCTCCTACGAGCAGTACTTC. This codes for CASRGAGSYEQYF.

The J gene is TRBJ1-1, the V gene TRBV9; tentative D call: TRBD1 (5 bases). The CDR3 sequence is 13 residues long. The V gene lost 3 bases and the J gene lost 3 bases, with 9 bases spanning the gap. Germline V gene lookup returns CDR1 SGDLS and CDR2 YYNGEE. The CDR3 region has the DNA TGTGCCAGCAGCGCGGGGCAGTACACTGAAGCTTTCTTT. It translates to CASSAGQYTEAFF.

This chain connects TRBV5-4 to TRBJ2-5; 12 bases line up with TRBD2. CDR3 length: 15 residues. J was trimmed by 5 bases and V by 1 base; bases with no gene match: 3. Germline V gives CDR1 SGHNT, CDR2 YYREEE (reference sequence). In DNA form, the CDR3 reads TGTGCCAGCAGCTTGAGGCTAGCGGGAGGGGAGACCCAGTACTTC. Amino acids: CASSLRLAGGETQYF.

The gene calls are TRBV27 and TRBJ1-1; unclear D gene. V lost 4 bases, J lost 0 bases, and 12 bases lay in between. From germline, CDR1 is MNHEY and CDR2 SMNVEV (reference sequence). The CDR3 has 15 residues. CDR3 amino acids: CASSSYRALNTEAFF. The CDR3 DNA follows: TGTGCCAGCAGTTCCTACCGGGCATTGAACACTGAAGCTTTCTTT.

This clone was picked up a small number of times. The chain combines TRBV4-1 with TRBJ2-3, with a weak D call TRBD2 (7 bases). The CDR3 length is 18 residues. V lost 1 base, J lost 2 bases, and 19 bases lay in between. Germline lookup yields CDR1 MGHRA and CDR2 YSYEKL. CDR3 bases: TGCGCCAGCAGCCAAGCACTGAGGGGGGCGGGAGTCACAGATACGCAGTATTTT. Its protein is CASSQALRGAGVTDTQYF.

The rearrangement uses TRBV11-2 and TRBJ2-7; D ambiguous. CDR3 length: 11 amino acids. Trimming took 3 bases from V and 3 from J, leaving 3 bases between them. Per germline, CDR1 SGHAT and CDR2 FQNNGV. The CDR3 here is CASSLNYEQYF. The CDR3 DNA reads TGTGCCAGCAGCTTGAACTACGAGCAGTACTTC.